This TCR beta chain was observed in a study of blood T cell repertoires in COVID-19. Background on the study: T cells, B-cell-depleted T cells, or PBMCs supplied cDNA or gDNA.

Germline CDR1 reads SGDLS; CDR2 reads YYNGEE. The V segment lost 2 bases and the J segment 5 bases; nucleotides outside the gene matches: 10. The CDR3 is made up of 19 amino acids. As handled by the study authors: From reference gene primer amplification, estimates of nucleated cell counts were derived. The method was immunoSEQ multiplex PCR; TCRdb's version includes in-frame clones alone and lacks a portion of them. That table supplies the V and J calls and clone size; D and trimming were determined from the DNA. The sample carries approximately 200,000 clones, 84% recorded once. The clonotype was recovered from a woman aged 25 to 39 who had recovered from COVID-19. Sample: peripheral blood. This rearrangement joins TRBV9 to TRBJ2-4; the match to TRBD2 covers 16 bases. CDR3 DNA: TGTGCCAGCAGCGTTACCGGGACTAGCGGGAGGGCCAGGGAAAACATTCAGTACTTC. Its protein is CASSVTGTSGRARENIQYF.